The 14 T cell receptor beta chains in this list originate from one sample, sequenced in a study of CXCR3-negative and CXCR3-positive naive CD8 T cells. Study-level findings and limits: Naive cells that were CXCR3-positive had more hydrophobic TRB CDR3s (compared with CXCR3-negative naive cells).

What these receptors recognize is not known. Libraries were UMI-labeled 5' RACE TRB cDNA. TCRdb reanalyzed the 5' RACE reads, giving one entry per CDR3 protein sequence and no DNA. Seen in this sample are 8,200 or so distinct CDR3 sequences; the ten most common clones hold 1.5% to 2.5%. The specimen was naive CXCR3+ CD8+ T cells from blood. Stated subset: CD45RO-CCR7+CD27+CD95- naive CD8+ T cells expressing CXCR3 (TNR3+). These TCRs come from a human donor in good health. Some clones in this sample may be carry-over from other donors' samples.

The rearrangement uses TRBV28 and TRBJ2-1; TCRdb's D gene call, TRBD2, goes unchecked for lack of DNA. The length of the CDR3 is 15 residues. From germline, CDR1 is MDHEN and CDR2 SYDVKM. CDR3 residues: CASSHGGGAYNEQFF.

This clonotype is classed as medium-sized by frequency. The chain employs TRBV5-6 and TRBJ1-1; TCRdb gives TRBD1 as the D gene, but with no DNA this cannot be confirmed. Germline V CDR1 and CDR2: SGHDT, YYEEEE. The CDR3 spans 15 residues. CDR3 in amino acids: CASSLPGRGNTEAFF.

This chain's CDR3 is CASSSALNYEQYF. This chain links TRBV28 with TRBJ2-7. This CDR3 comprises 13 residues. Germline V gene data show CDR1 as MDHEN and CDR2 as SYDVKM.

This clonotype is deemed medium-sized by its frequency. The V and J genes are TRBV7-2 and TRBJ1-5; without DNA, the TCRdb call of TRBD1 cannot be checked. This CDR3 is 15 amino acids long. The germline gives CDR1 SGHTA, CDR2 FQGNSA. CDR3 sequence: CASSLTGFGNQPQHF.

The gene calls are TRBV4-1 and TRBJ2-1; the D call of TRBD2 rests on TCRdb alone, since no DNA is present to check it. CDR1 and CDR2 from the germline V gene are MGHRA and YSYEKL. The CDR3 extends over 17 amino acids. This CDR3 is CASSQDQVGGLRNEQFF.

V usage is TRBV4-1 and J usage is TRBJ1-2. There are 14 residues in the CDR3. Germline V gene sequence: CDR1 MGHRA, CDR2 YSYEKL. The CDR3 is CASSQGSESYGYTF.

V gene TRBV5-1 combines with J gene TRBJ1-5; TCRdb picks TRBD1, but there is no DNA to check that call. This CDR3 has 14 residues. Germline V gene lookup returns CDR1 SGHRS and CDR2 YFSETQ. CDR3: CASSLGTGDQPQHF.

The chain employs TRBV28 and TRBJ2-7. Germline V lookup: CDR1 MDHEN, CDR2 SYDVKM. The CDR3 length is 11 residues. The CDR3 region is CASSEFLEQYF.

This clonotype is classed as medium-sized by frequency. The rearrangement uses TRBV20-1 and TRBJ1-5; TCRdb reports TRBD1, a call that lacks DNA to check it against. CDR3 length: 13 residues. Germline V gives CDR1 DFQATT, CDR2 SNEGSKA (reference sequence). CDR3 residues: CSARPPYEQPQHF.

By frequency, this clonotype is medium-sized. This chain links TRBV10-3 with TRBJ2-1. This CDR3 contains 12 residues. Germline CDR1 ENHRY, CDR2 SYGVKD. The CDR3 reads CAISESRDEQFF.

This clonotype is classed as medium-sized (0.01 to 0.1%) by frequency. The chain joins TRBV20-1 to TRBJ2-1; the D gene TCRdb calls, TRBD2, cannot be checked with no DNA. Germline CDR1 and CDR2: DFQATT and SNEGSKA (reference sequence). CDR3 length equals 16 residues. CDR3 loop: CSAWASELSSYNEQFF.

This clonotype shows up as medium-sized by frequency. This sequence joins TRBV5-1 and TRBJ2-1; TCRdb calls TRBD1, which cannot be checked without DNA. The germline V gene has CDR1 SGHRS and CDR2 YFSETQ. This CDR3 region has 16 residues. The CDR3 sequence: CASSRPGTGAYNEQFF. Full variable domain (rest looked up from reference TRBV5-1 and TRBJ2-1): KAGVTQTPRYLIKTRGQQVTLSCSPISGHRSVSWYQQTPGQGLQFLFEYFSETQRNKGNFPGRFSGRQFSNSRSEMNVSTLELGDSALYLCASSRPGTGAYNEQFFGPGTRLTVL.

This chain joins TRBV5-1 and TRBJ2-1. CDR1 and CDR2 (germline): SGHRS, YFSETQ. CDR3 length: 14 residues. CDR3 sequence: CASSLPATYNEQFF.

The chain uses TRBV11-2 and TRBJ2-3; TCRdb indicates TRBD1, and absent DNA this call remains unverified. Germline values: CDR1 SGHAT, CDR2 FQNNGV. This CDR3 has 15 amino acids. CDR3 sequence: CASSSSGDYTDTQYF.